The 28 T cell receptor beta chains in this list originate from one sample, sequenced in a study of cytomegalovirus exposure and HLA in healthy donors (dated by TCRdb to 2016 to 2017). Libraries came from the immunoSEQ multiplex PCR assay. The multiplex PCR relied on a mix of 60 forward primers for TCR Vbeta segments and 13 reverse primers for TCR Jbeta segments. Drawn from immuneACCESS, this table holds only the in-frame rearrangements with V and J called that TCRdb kept. Clones are partly lost; checked studies trace under half to an unresolved V gene and leave the rest unexplained. The table for this sample records about 140,000 clones. The ten largest clones take up approximately 2.6% of the sample. The sequencing sample was made of PBMCs. These receptors were collected from a middle-aged man in good health and CMV-seronegative.

The V gene is TRBV9, the J gene TRBJ2-2; a weak D match, TRBD1 (5 bases). The CDR3 has 14 residues. CDR1 and CDR2 (germline): SGDLS, YYNGEE. Trimming shortened V by 3 bases and J by 5 bases, and 11 bases separated the two germline ends. The CDR3 sequence is CASSAQGSTGELFF. The CDR3 DNA is TGTGCCAGCAGCGCCCAGGGTTCTACCGGGGAGCTGTTTTTT.

The chain joins TRBV7-9 to TRBJ1-1; D unresolved. Germline V gene sequence: CDR1 SEHNR, CDR2 FQNEAQ (reference sequence). This CDR3 has 11 residues. Trimming removed 7 bases from V and 3 bases from J, with 6 bases in between. The CDR3 is CASTYYTEAFF. CDR3 nucleotides: TGTGCCAGCACTTATTACACTGAAGCTTTCTTT.

For the CDR3, the DNA is TGTGCCATCAGTGAGCTCCACGAGCAGTACTTC. It yields the protein CAISELHEQYF. This sequence joins TRBV10-3 and TRBJ2-7; D gene uncertain. With 2 bases removed from V and 5 bases from J, the gap between germline ends came to 4 bases. The germline CDR1 and CDR2 sequences are ENHRY and SYGVKD. The CDR3 is made up of 11 amino acids.

The rearrangement joins TRBV6-1 to TRBJ2-7; 10 positions match TRBD1. V lost 7 bases and J lost 4; bases outside the gene matches: 7. Germline V gene lookup returns CDR1 MNHNS and CDR2 SASEGT. The length of the CDR3 is 14 residues. In nucleotides, the CDR3 is TGTGCCAGCAACCCGGGACAGGGGTCGTACGAGCAGTACTTC. Its protein is CASNPGQGSYEQYF.

This chain links TRBV15 with TRBJ1-5; D gene ambiguous. Germline V gives CDR1 LNHNV, CDR2 YYDKDF (reference sequence). V was cut by 4 bases and J by 2 bases, with 12 bases left in between. This CDR3 is built from 15 residues. The DNA of the CDR3 is TGTGCCACCAGCATTTCGAACAGTGGCAATCAGCCCCAGCATTTT. Its translation: CATSISNSGNQPQHF.

This chain links TRBV11-1 with TRBJ2-7, with D tentatively TRBD2 (5 bases). Germline CDR1 reads SGHAT; CDR2 reads FQDESV (reference sequence). This CDR3 spans 13 amino acids. V was trimmed by 5 bases and J by 6 bases, leaving 14 bases between them. CDR3: CASSETWELEQYF. As DNA, the CDR3 is TGTGCCAGCAGCGAGACGTGGGAGCTCGAGCAGTACTTC.

The DNA for the CDR3 is TGTGCCAGCAGCTTGGGACAGGGGAGTGGAGATACGCAGTATTTT. Protein sequence: CASSLGQGSGDTQYF. The V call is TRBV7-9, the J call TRBJ2-3, with TRBD1 matching 10 bases. The CDR3 loop spans 15 amino acids. Unmatched junction bases numbered 5, after V lost 3 bases and J lost 5 bases. Germline V gene sequence: CDR1 SEHNR, CDR2 FQNEAQ (reference sequence).

This chain joins TRBV6-5 and TRBJ1-5; a possible D gene is TRBD1 (6 bases). Trimming stripped 2 bases from V and 7 bases from J, with 9 bases between. The CDR3 spans 13 residues. Germline V gene data show CDR1 as MNHEY and CDR2 as SVGAGI. The CDR3 protein is CASSYKGDQPQHF. The CDR3 DNA sequence: TGTGCCAGCAGTTACAAGGGGGACCAGCCCCAGCATTTT.

V gene TRBV7-9 combines with J gene TRBJ2-4; a weak D match, TRBD1 (5 bases). The V and J ends lost 5 bases and 0 bases respectively, with 11 bases between them. The CDR3 totals 15 residues. Germline V gene lookup returns CDR1 SEHNR and CDR2 FQNEAQ (reference sequence). The CDR3 nucleotides are TGTGCCAGCAGCACCTCAGGGCTAGCCAAAAACATTCAGTACTTC. Encoded protein: CASSTSGLAKNIQYF.

The genes are TRBV6-5 and TRBJ2-3; TRBD2 matches 7 bases. The junction had 0 bases not matched to a gene; V was cut back by 7 bases and J by 5 bases. Germline-derived CDR1 and CDR2 are MNHEY and SVGAGI. The CDR3 is made up of 11 amino acids. The CDR3 here is CASKREDTQYF. As DNA, the CDR3 is TGTGCCAGCAAGCGGGAAGATACGCAGTATTTT.

The rearrangement uses TRBV27 and TRBJ2-3, with 9 bases matching TRBD2. The CDR3 length is 16 residues. Trimming cost V 4 bases and J 1 base; bases outside gene matches: 6. Germline loops: CDR1 MNHEY, CDR2 SMNVEV (reference sequence). DNA for the CDR3: TGTGCCAGCAGTTCCCTAAGACTAGCGGGCACAGATACGCAGTATTTT. It codes for CASSSLRLAGTDTQYF.

The chain has TRBV9 and TRBJ2-2; TRBD2 is a possible D gene (6 bases). Per the germline V gene, CDR1 is SGDLS and CDR2 is YYNGEE. This CDR3 comprises 18 residues. The V end lost 0 bases, the J end lost 0 bases, and 15 bases lay between the germline ends. CDR3 in amino acids: CASSVVGGIRSNTGELFF. The DNA for the CDR3 is TGTGCCAGCAGCGTAGTGGGAGGAATCCGATCGAACACCGGGGAGCTGTTTTTT.

This rearrangement joins TRBV6-5 to TRBJ1-5; D unresolved. CDR1 and CDR2 (germline): MNHEY, SVGAGI. The CDR3 is 15 residues long. V gave up 2 bases and J gave up 6 bases, with 14 bases separating them. CDR3 residues: CASSYGGAGGQPQHF. CDR3 nucleotides: TGTGCCAGCAGTTACGGAGGCGCGGGAGGTCAGCCCCAGCATTTT.

This chain uses TRBV5-6 with TRBJ1-1; 7 bases are shared with TRBD1. The CDR3 totals 13 residues. Trimming cost V 2 bases and J 4 bases; bases outside gene matches: 2. In germline, CDR1 is SGHDT, CDR2 YYEEEE. The CDR3 DNA follows: TGTGCCAGCAGCTTCTCAGGGGGCACTGAAGCTTTCTTT. Encoded protein: CASSFSGGTEAFF.

V gene TRBV9 combines with J gene TRBJ1-3, with D uncertain. The germline V gene has CDR1 SGDLS and CDR2 YYNGEE. Trimming shortened V by 0 bases and J by 1 base, and 8 bases separated the two germline ends. The CDR3 has 15 residues. The CDR3: CASSVERGSGNTIYF. The CDR3 coding sequence is TGTGCCAGCAGCGTAGAAAGAGGGTCTGGAAACACCATATATTTT.

The chain joins TRBV9 to TRBJ2-3; 10 positions match TRBD2. This CDR3 contains 15 residues. V was pared by 4 bases and J by 3 bases, with 5 bases of the junction left unmatched. Germline V gene data show CDR1 as SGDLS and CDR2 as YYNGEE. The CDR3 sequence is CASSTSGGVTDTQYF. CDR3 DNA sequence: TGTGCCAGCAGCACCAGCGGGGGGGTGACAGATACGCAGTATTTT.

J is TRBJ1-1 and V is TRBV5-1; D perhaps matches TRBD1 (6 bases). This CDR3 is 13 amino acids long. The germline V gene encodes CDR1 SGHRS and CDR2 YFSETQ. V shed 5 bases and J shed 0 bases, with 8 bases lying between them. CDR3 in amino acids: CASRQGLNTEAFF. CDR3 DNA: TGCGCCAGCAGACAGGGCTTGAACACTGAAGCTTTCTTT.

Regarding this clone: At the DNA level, this CDR3 is encoded by other sequences in the same sample as well. This chain links TRBV5-1 with TRBJ1-1, with TRBD1 matching 8 bases. CDR1 and CDR2 (germline): SGHRS, YFSETQ. This CDR3 region has 18 residues. Trimming cost V 5 bases and J 0 bases; bases outside gene matches: 15. The CDR3 DNA reads as TGCGCCAGCAGTCTTGGGGAGACAGGGGATATGTTGAACACTGAAGCTTTCTTT. As protein: CASSLGETGDMLNTEAFF.

This chain connects TRBV10-3 to TRBJ1-2, with D maybe TRBD1 (6 bases). The V and J ends lost 11 bases and 2 bases respectively, with 15 bases between them. The CDR3 consists of 13 residues. Germline CDR1 ENHRY, CDR2 SYGVKD. CDR3 nucleotide sequence: TGTGCCGTATCCCGGGACAAGAACTATGGCTACACCTTC. It translates to CAVSRDKNYGYTF.

V is TRBV6-1 and J is TRBJ2-2; possibly TRBD1 for D (6 bases). CDR1 is MNHNS, CDR2 SASEGT, per germline. The length of the CDR3 is 14 residues. Trimming pared 7 bases from V and 1 base from J, leaving 10 bases between. The CDR3 sequence is CASKTGLNTGELFF. Here the CDR3 DNA reads TGTGCCAGCAAAACAGGGCTGAACACCGGGGAGCTGTTTTTT.

This chain joins TRBV9 and TRBJ2-2; tentatively, D is TRBD1 (6 bases). This CDR3 is 15 amino acids long. Deletions cut 1 base from V and 3 bases from J, with 10 bases between. CDR1 and CDR2 (germline): SGDLS, YYNGEE. CDR3 sequence: CASSVLPGDTGELFF. Here the CDR3 DNA reads TGTGCCAGCAGCGTACTTCCAGGGGACACCGGGGAGCTGTTTTTT.

The chain has TRBV7-9 and TRBJ1-1; 9 bases are shared with TRBD1. This CDR3 is built from 15 residues. J was trimmed by 6 bases and V by 5 bases; bases with no gene match: 10. CDR1 SEHNR and CDR2 FQNEAQ come from the germline V gene (reference sequence). The CDR3 region is CASSQSGTGYPEAFF. CDR3 bases: TGTGCCAGCAGCCAATCCGGGACAGGGTACCCTGAAGCTTTCTTT. Full variable domain (missing parts from reference TRBV7-9 and TRBJ1-1): DTGVSQNPRHKITKRGQNVTFRCDPISEHNRLYWYRQTLGQGPEFLTYFQNEAQLEKSRLLSDRFSAERPKGSFSTLEIQRTEQGDSAMYLCASSQSGTGYPEAFFGQGTRLTVV.

This chain links TRBV25-1 with TRBJ1-3, with D tentatively TRBD1 (6 bases). The CDR3 extends over 16 amino acids. Germline CDR1 is MGHDK and CDR2 is SYGVNS. The V and J ends lost 3 bases and 0 bases respectively, with 12 bases between them. CDR3 nucleotides: TGTGCCAGCAGTGATAAGGGGGACTACTCTGGAAACACCATATATTTT. It specifies CASSDKGDYSGNTIYF.

In DNA, the CDR3 is TGCGCCAGCAGCTTTACTACAGGCAATGAGCAGTTCTTC. Translation gives CASSFTTGNEQFF. The chain recombines TRBV5-1 with TRBJ2-1; D may be TRBD1 (5 bases). V shed 2 bases and J shed 6 bases, with 9 bases lying between them. There are 13 residues in the CDR3. Germline V CDR1 and CDR2: SGHRS, YFSETQ.

J is TRBJ2-5 and V is TRBV7-8; D ambiguous. The J call is doubtful: the DNA matches TRBJ2-7 better. The CDR3 totals 15 residues. From germline, CDR1 is SGHVS and CDR2 FQNEAQ. The CDR3 sequence is CASSLVPRPRGEQYF. CDR3 bases: TGTGCCAGCAGCTTAGTACCTCGTCCACGAGGCGAGCAGTACTTC.

V and J are TRBV19 and TRBJ1-5; no definite D call. This CDR3 has 16 residues. With 3 bases removed from V and 4 bases from J, the gap between germline ends came to 16 bases. Germline V gene sequence: CDR1 LNHDA, CDR2 SQIVND (reference sequence). DNA for the CDR3: TGTGCCAGTAGTATTTTTCCCCGGCCAGGTAATCAGCCCCAGCATTTT. It yields the protein CASSIFPRPGNQPQHF.

The chain recombines TRBV9 with TRBJ2-7; perhaps TRBD2 as D (7 bases). Germline V lookup: CDR1 SGDLS, CDR2 YYNGEE. This CDR3 contains 15 residues. V lost 4 bases to trimming and J lost 4 bases, with 18 bases between them. Here the CDR3 DNA reads TGTGCCAGCAGCCCCCAAGGGGGGGGTGGTTACGAGCAGTACTTC. Encoded protein: CASSPQGGGGYEQYF.

V and J are TRBV6-5 and TRBJ1-2; D is perhaps TRBD1 (5 bases). Germline assignment: CDR1 MNHEY and CDR2 SVGAGI. V shed 5 bases and J shed 1 base, with 11 bases lying between them. The CDR3 contains 14 residues. CDR3 nucleotide sequence: TGTGCCAGCAGTATGGGGAGGGGTAACTATGGCTACACCTTC. This sequence encodes CASSMGRGNYGYTF.